Listed here is a single T cell receptor beta chain. Trimming removed 6 bases from V and 0 bases from J, with 9 bases in between. This CDR3 has 14 residues. Germline V CDR1 and CDR2: SGHNT, YENEEA. The record originates from a study of blood T cell repertoires in COVID-19. Study background: Samples taken during acute and convalescent COVID-19 were collected in the United States, Italy and Spain. Sources were T cells, B-cell-depleted T cells, or PBMCs; the material itself was cDNA or gDNA.

In the study's own analysis: Estimated nucleated cell counts came from reference gene primer amplification. The repertoire was sequenced with immunoSEQ multiplex PCR; TCRdb's copy has only in-frame clones and lacks some. The V and J calls and clone size were taken over from that table, and D and trimming were inferred from the DNA. Altogether 170,000 or so clones are present, about 82% being singletons, with the ten largest covering 5.5% to 7%. The genes are TRBV11-3 and TRBJ1-3; D unclear. The clonotype comes from a man aged 50 to 60 with active or convalescent COVID-19. The sample comprised peripheral blood. CDR3 sequence: CASRVDTSGNTIYF. The CDR3 DNA is TGTGCCAGCAGAGTAGACACCTCTGGAAACACCATATATTTT.